This T cell receptor (beta chain) was captured by sequencing in a study of PD-L1 blockade in urothelial cancer. As for the study in general: About 90% of the roughly 30 patients were men who had bladder-origin urothelial cancer. Patients arrived having already received 0 to 3 prior chemotherapy regimens.

Time point denoted: peripheral blood 6 weeks after treatment start. Pretreatment sampling and on-treatment sampling together yielded between 1 and 8 samples for each patient. Germline V gene lookup returns CDR1 MNHEY and CDR2 SMNVEV (reference sequence). The length of the CDR3 is 16 residues. Trimming removed 0 bases from V and 0 bases from J, with 12 bases in between. The assay was immunoSEQ multiplex PCR, and TCRdb's table has in-frame clones only and misses some. The sample holds 65,000 to 85,000 clones, around 93% seen once. The chain uses TRBV27 and TRBJ2-7, with D maybe TRBD1 (5 bases). The receptor was derived from a woman over 75 with urothelial cancer. The sample in question was PBMCs, obtained around atezolizumab (anti-PD-L1) treatment. CDR3 residues: CASSLSPPTDSYEQYF. The CDR3 nucleotides read TGTGCCAGCAGTTTATCCCCCCCGACAGACTCCTACGAGCAGTACTTC.